At least ten counts were recorded for the clone carrying this TCR beta chain. Antigen specificity is unknown. CDR3 length: 13 amino acids. Trimming pared 5 bases from V and 0 bases from J, leaving 5 bases between. Germline CDR1 is SGHTA and CDR2 is FQGNSA. The sample belongs to a study of shared clonotypes between healthy human individuals. Broader study findings: When naive CD4 clonotypes were compared across a handful of donors, approximately 5% were shared.

Data came from immunoSEQ multiplex PCR; TCRdb stores just in-frame clones and leaves some out. This sample has around 700,000 clones, with around 72% found just once. The sample taken for sequencing was memory CD4+ T cells sorted from blood. The subset denotes: CD45RA-negative fraction. The receptor comes from a woman aged 30 to 39 in good health. This chain uses TRBV7-2 with TRBJ1-5; no clear D. The CDR3 DNA sequence: TGTGCCAGCAGCCCCTATAGCAATCAGCCCCAGCATTTT. It is translated as CASSPYSNQPQHF.